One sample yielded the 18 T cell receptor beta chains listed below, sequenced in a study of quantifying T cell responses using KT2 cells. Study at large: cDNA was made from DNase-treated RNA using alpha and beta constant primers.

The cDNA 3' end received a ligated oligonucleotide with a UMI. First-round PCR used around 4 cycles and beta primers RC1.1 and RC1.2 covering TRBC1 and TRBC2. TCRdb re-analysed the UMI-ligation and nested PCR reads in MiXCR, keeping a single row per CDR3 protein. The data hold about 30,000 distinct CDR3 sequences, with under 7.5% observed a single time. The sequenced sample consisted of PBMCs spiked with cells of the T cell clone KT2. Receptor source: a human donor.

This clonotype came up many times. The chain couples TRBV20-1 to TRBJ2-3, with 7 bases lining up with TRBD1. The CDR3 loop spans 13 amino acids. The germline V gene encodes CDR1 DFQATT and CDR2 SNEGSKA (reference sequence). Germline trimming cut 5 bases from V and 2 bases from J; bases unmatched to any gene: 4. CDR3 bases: TGCAGTGCTGACAGGGCCGTCACAGATACGCAGTATTTT. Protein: CSADRAVTDTQYF.

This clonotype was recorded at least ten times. The CDR3 coding sequence is TGCAGCGTTGGTTGGGACAGGGGTAAAGAGCAGTACTTC. This translates into CSVGWDRGKEQYF. The chain recombines TRBV29-1 with TRBJ2-7; TRBD1 matches 10 bases. V was pared by 4 bases and J by 7 bases, with 7 bases of the junction left unmatched. In germline, CDR1 is SQVTM, CDR2 ANQGSEA. This CDR3 is built from 13 residues.

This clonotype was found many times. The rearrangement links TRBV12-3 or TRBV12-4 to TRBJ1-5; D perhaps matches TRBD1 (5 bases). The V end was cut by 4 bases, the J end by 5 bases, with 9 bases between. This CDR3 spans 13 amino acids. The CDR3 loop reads CASSSGTDQPQHF. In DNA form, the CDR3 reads TGTGCCAGCAGTTCAGGGACCGATCAGCCCCAGCATTTT.

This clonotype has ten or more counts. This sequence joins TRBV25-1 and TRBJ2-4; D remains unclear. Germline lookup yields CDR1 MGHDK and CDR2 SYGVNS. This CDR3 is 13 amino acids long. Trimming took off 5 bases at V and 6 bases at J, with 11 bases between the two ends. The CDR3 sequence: CASSWPTLNIQYF. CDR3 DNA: TGTGCCAGCAGTTGGCCTACCTTAAACATTCAGTACTTC. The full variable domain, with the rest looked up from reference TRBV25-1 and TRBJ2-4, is EADIYQTPRYLVIGTGKKITLECSQTMGHDKMYWYQQDPGMELHLIHYSYGVNSTEKGDLSSESTVSRIRTEHFPLTLESARPSHTSQYLCASSWPTLNIQYFGAGTRLSVL.

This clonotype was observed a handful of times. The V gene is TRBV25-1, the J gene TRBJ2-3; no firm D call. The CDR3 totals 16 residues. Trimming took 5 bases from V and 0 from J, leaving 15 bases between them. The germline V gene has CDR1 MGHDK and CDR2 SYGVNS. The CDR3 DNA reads TGTGCCAGCAGTCCAAAGCCGTTCTCTAGCACAGATACGCAGTATTTT. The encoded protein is CASSPKPFSSTDTQYF.

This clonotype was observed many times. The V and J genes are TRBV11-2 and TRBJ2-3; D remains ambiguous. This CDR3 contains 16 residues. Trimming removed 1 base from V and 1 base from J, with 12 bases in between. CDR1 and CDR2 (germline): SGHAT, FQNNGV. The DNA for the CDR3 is TGTGCCAGCAGCTTAGGCTTACTAACCGGCACAGATACGCAGTATTTT. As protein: CASSLGLLTGTDTQYF.

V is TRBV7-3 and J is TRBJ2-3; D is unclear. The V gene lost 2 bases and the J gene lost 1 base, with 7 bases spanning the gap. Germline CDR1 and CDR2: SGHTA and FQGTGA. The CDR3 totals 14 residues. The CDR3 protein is CASSLYGRTDTQYF. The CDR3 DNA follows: TGTGCCAGCAGCTTATATGGGCGCACAGATACGCAGTATTTT. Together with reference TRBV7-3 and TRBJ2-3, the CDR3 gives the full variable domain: GAGVSQTPSNKVTEKGKYVELRCDPISGHTALYWYRQSLGQGPEFLIYFQGTGAADDSGLPNDRFFAVRPEGSVSTLKIQRTERGDSAVYLCASSLYGRTDTQYFGPGTRLTVL.

The CDR3 DNA reads as TGTGCCAGCAGTTCGAGACAGAATGAAAAACTGTTTTTT. Residues: CASSSRQNEKLFF. The rearrangement uses TRBV12-3 or TRBV12-4 and TRBJ1-4, with D perhaps matching TRBD1 (5 bases). The V and J ends lost 4 bases and 5 bases respectively, with 8 bases between them. CDR3 length: 13 amino acids.

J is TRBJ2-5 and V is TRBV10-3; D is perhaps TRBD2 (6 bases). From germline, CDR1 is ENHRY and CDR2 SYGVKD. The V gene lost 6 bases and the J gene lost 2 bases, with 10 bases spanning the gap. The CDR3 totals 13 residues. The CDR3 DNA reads TGTGCCATCAGCGGGACTCCACAAGAGACCCAGTACTTC. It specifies CAISGTPQETQYF.

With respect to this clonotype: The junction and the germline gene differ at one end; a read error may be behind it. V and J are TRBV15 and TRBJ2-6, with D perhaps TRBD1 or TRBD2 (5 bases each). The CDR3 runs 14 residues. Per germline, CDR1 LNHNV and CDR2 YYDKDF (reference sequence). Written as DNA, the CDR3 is TGTGCCACCAGGAGAGGGGATGGGGCCAACGTCCTGACTTTC. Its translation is CATRRGDGANVLTF.

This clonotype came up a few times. CDR3 protein: CASRETGTVEGGTF. The CDR3 region has the DNA TGCGCCAGCAGAGAGACAGGGACCGTCGAAGGTGGCACCTTC. The chain employs TRBV10-2 and TRBJ1-2; 7 positions match TRBD1. Germline lookup yields CDR1 WSHSY and CDR2 SAAADI. The CDR3 extends over 14 amino acids. With V trimmed by 6 bases and J by 13 bases, 17 bases remained unmatched.

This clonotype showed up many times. Here the CDR3 reads CASSLEMGDTEAFF. The CDR3 DNA sequence: TGTGCCAGCAGCTTGGAGATGGGAGACACTGAAGCTTTCTTT. The chain recombines TRBV7-9 with TRBJ1-1; no clear D gene. CDR1 is SEHNR, CDR2 FQNEAQ, per germline (reference sequence). Trimming took 3 bases from V and 3 from J, leaving 11 bases between them. There are 14 residues in the CDR3.

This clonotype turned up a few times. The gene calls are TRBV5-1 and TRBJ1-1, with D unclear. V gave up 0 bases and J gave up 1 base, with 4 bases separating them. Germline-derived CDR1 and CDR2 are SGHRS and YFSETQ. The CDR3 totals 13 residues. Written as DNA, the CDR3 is TGCGCCAGCAGCTTGGAGGGGAACACTGAAGCTTTCTTT. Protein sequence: CASSLEGNTEAFF.

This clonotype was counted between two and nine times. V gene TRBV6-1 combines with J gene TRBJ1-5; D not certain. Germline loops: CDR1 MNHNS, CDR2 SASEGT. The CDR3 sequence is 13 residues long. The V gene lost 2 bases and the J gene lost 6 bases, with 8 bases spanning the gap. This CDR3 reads CASSERKGQPQHF. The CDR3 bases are TGTGCCAGCAGTGAAAGGAAAGGTCAGCCCCAGCATTTT.

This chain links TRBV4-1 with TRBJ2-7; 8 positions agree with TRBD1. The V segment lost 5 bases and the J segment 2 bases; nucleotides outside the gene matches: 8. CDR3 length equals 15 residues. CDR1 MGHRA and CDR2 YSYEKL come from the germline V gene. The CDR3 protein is CASSLLTGATYEQYF. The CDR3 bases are TGCGCCAGCAGCTTGCTGACAGGGGCCACCTACGAGCAGTACTTC.

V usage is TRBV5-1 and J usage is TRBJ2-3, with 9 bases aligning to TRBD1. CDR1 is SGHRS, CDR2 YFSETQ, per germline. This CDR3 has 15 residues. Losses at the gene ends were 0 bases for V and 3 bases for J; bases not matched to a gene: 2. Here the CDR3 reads CASSLEQGATDTQYF. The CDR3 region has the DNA TGCGCCAGCAGCTTGGAACAGGGGGCAACAGATACGCAGTATTTT.

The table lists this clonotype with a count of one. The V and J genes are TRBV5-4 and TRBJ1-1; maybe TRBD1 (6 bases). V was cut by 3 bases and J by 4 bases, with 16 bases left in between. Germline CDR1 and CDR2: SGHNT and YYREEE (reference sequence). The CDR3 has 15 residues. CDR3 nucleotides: TGTGCCAGCAGCTCCTTACGGGGGGCGGCCACTGAAGCTTTCTTT. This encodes CASSSLRGAATEAFF.

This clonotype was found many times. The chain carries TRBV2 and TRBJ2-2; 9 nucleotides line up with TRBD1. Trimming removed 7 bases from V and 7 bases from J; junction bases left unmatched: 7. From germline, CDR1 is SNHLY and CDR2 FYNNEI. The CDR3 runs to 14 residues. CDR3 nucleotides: TGTGCCAGCACTTCCGGGACAGGGATCGGGGAGCTGTTTTTT. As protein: CASTSGTGIGELFF.